The sequence of this T cell receptor (beta chain) was determined in a study of shared clonotypes between healthy human individuals. The table came from immunoSEQ multiplex PCR; TCRdb's copy has only in-frame clones and leaves some out. The table records about half a million clones, 79% of them present only once. V trimming: 7 bases; J trimming: 5 bases; junction bases outside the gene matches: 4. The CDR3 is made up of 14 amino acids. Germline V gene lookup returns CDR1 LNHDA and CDR2 SQIVND (reference sequence). The clonotype comes from a woman in her thirties or forties in good health. Some clones in this sample may be carry-over from other donors' samples. The specimen was PBMCs. The chain has TRBV19 and TRBJ2-2; 10 bases match TRBD1. Here the CDR3 reads CASTGTGVTGELFF. CDR3 in DNA: TGTGCCAGTACCGGGACAGGGGTTACCGGGGAGCTGTTTTTT. Filled out from reference TRBV19 and TRBJ2-2, the complete variable domain reads DGGITQSPKYLFRKEGQNVTLSCEQNLNHDAMYWYRQDPGQGLRLIYYSQIVNDFQKGDIAEGYSVSREKKESFPLTVTSAQKNPTAFYLCASTGTGVTGELFFGEGSRLTVL.